These 7 T cell receptor beta chains were all obtained from the same sample, sequenced in a study of CXCR3-negative and CXCR3-positive naive CD8 T cells. Their antigens are not known. Overall study findings and caveats: Naive cells with CXCR3 showed TRB CDR3s that were more hydrophobic than those in CXCR3-negative naive cells.

With UMI labels, 5' RACE was used to prepare the TRB cDNA libraries. After re-calling the 5' RACE reads, TCRdb lists one entry per CDR3 protein, DNA absent. This table lists 150,000 to 180,000 distinct CDR3 sequences. The sequencing sample was made of naive CXCR3+ CD8+ T cells from blood. As to subset: CD45RO-CCR7+CD27+CD95- naive CD8+ T cells expressing CXCR3 (TNR3+). These receptors originate from a human donor in good health. Some clones in this sample may be carry-over from other donors' samples.

The CDR3 sequence: CASSQASSSGSSSYNEQFF. V is TRBV3-1 and J is TRBJ2-1; TCRdb reports TRBD2, a call that lacks DNA to check it against. The length of the CDR3 is 19 residues. The germline V gene has CDR1 LGHDT and CDR2 YNNKEL (reference sequence).

The rearrangement links TRBV7-9 to TRBJ2-5; the TRBD2 assignment by TCRdb is unverifiable without DNA. Per germline, CDR1 SEHNR and CDR2 FQNEAQ (reference sequence). CDR3 size: 16 residues. CDR3 sequence reads: CASSLGLAGGEETQYF.

The rearrangement links TRBV28 to TRBJ2-7; TCRdb names TRBD1, which stays unverified in the absence of DNA. The CDR3 loop spans 15 amino acids. The germline V gene has CDR1 MDHEN and CDR2 SYDVKM. This CDR3 is CASSLRGPSSYEQYF.

This chain links TRBV12-3 or TRBV12-4 with TRBJ2-2; absent DNA, TCRdb's TRBD2 call cannot be checked. This CDR3 has 15 residues. The CDR3 loop is CASSSRTSDTGELFF.

The rearrangement links TRBV2 to TRBJ2-7; TCRdb reports TRBD2, a call that lacks DNA to check it against. This CDR3 is 13 amino acids long. From germline, CDR1 is SNHLY and CDR2 FYNNEI. The CDR3 sequence: CASVGDSIYEQYF. The variable domain in full, with the rest retrieved from reference TRBV2 and TRBJ2-7, is EPEVTQTPSHQVTQMGQEVILRCVPISNHLYFYWYRQILGQKVEFLVSFYNNEISEKSEIFDDQFSVERPDGSNFTLKIRSTKLEDSAMYFCASVGDSIYEQYFGPGTRLTVT.

The chain joins TRBV12-3 or TRBV12-4 to TRBJ1-1. This CDR3 has 14 amino acids. CDR3 protein: CASSLTDANTEAFF.

The rearrangement uses TRBV12-3 or TRBV12-4 and TRBJ2-1. The CDR3 runs 17 residues. The CDR3: CASSLGDRGRSYNEQFF.